This T cell receptor (beta chain) comes out of a study of shared clonotypes between healthy human individuals (dated by TCRdb to 2018 to 2020). Describing the broader study: The cohort included a few men and two women between 18 and 49 years of age. For each donor, CD4 naive and CD4 memory were each run on three plates, CD8 naive on two plates, and CD8 memory on one plate. To estimate repertoire size and how much clonotypes are shared between individuals, the study performed deep sequencing of blood TCR repertoires from five healthy adults. To increase sequencing depth and limit assay-specific biases, different laboratories used diverse techniques to prepare libraries and sequence TCR repertoires. Leukapheresis yielded between about 0.9 and 8.9 billion PBMCs per donor. The full study reports these points: Incomplete sequencing was indicated by rarefaction of sorted-subset datasets, despite the large sequencing depth. Pairwise subsampling indicated that sequencing depth was expected to affect the degree of clonotype sharing among donors. Higher generation probabilities were observed for clonotypes shared by all four sorted-subset donors than for non-shared clonotypes. Sharing across a handful of donors was observed for about 4.8% of naive CD4, around 3.5% of naive CD8, 2% to 2.5% of memory CD4, and about 0.38% of memory CD8 clonotypes. Because the study included a small number of donors, the genetic and exposure-history diversity represented was limited. Larger estimated clonotype richness was generally found for naive subsets than for memory subsets. Sampling was limited to blood, and TCR repertoires in tissue likely differ from TCR repertoires in blood.

The donors were healthy, HIV-negative adults who had no recently reported acute infections or vaccinations. Only Caucasian adults living in Nashville, Tennessee, USA were represented among the donors. CD4+ T cells were enriched by magnetic negative selection, after which naive cells were positively selected on CD45RA and the negative fraction was taken as the memory subset. Blood was collected by leukapheresis, and PBMCs were isolated by Ficoll-Histopaque density gradient centrifugation and then cryopreserved in liquid nitrogen vapor phase. Analytical flow cytometry was used to check the purity and quantity of each magnetically sorted T cell population. From each sorted fraction, genomic DNA was isolated and quantified by UV absorbance on a Nanodrop 2000c. Using the deep immunoSEQ assay, multiplex PCR amplified TCR CDR3 regions from genomic DNA. Extracted genomic DNA from each cell subset was spread evenly across all wells of several immunoSEQ 96-well plates, with each plate serving as a replicate. For sorted subsets, approximately 200 ng of genomic DNA, equivalent to around 30,000 T cell genomes, went into each replicate PCR. The purified libraries were quantified using a Qubit 3.0 fluorometer, sized with a Bioanalyzer 2100, and then quantified again using the KAPA Library Quantification kit. A separate single-read 150-cycle Illumina NextSeq 550 flow cell was used to sequence each immunoSEQ 96-well plate. As for how the authors treated the data: Because only junctional sequences without quality scores were contained in the immunoSEQ output, filtering matching that applied to full-length reads could not be performed. To assign V/J genes and CDR3, sequences were annotated against IMGT germline references using PyIR, a Python wrapper for IgBLAST v1.9. Reads with weak V/J assignments (E-value above 1e-6), missing CDR3, stop codons, out-of-frame junctions, or ambiguous translated residues were removed. V3J clonotypes were defined by identical inferred V gene, J gene, and CDR3 amino acid sequence. Percentage overlap between repertoires was calculated by dividing the number of shared unique clonotypes by the size of the smaller repertoire. RTK rarefaction, the Chao1 estimator, and Recon v2.1 estimates of unobserved clonotypes were used to assess repertoire richness. For all TCRbeta clonotypes obtained by the gDNA method from a few donors, generation probabilities were computed with OLGA. The table comes from immuneACCESS by way of TCRdb, which keeps in-frame sequences with V and J called. Part of the clones is missing from these tables; in studies checked, under half for an unresolved V gene and the rest for unknown reasons. That table is the source of V, J and clone size, and D and trimming were worked out from the DNA. The sample table records approximately 2.1 million clones; approximately 93% of these occur just once. Jointly, the top ten make up about 0.37% of the sample.

Regarding this clone: Its antigen is still unknown. No quality values exist for individual bases; no much larger clone is one base distant.

The TCR comes from a man aged 18 to 30 in good health. Some clones in this sample may be carry-over from other donors' samples. Sequenced sample: naive CD4+ T cells from PBMCs. The cell subset or site label, as the study defines it: CD45RA+ positively selected.

The nucleotide sequence is given as TGTGCCAGCAGCTTTTCAGGGGACAGATCCTACGAGCAGTACTTC. This translates into CASSFSGDRSYEQYF. Recombination connected TRBV11-2 to TRBJ2-7, and TRBD1 matches 7 of the central bases. Via the germline V gene, CDR1 is SGHAT and CDR2 FQNNGV. The CDR3 covers 15 residues, taking in both the cysteine and the phenylalanine. Only CDR3 DNA remains: 45 bases, in frame from the first base. V loses 3 bases at its end and J loses 1 base; junction bases beyond the gene matches: 6.